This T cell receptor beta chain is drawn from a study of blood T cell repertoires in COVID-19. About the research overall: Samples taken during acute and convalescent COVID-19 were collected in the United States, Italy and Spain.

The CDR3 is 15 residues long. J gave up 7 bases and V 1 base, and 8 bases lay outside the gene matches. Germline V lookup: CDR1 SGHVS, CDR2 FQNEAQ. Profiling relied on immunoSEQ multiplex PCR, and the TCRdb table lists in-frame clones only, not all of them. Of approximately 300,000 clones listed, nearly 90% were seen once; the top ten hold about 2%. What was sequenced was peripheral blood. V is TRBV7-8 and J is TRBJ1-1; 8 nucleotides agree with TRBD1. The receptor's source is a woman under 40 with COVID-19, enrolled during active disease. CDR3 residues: CASSLGVRTGYEAFF. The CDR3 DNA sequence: TGTGCCAGCAGCTTAGGCGTCCGGACAGGGTATGAAGCTTTCTTT.